This T cell receptor (beta chain) was identified in a study of T-cell reconstitution after alpha-beta-depleted transplantation in children. The CDR3 spans 15 residues. Trimming removed 5 bases from V and 0 bases from J; junction bases left unmatched: 1. This clonotype was seen only a few times. Unique molecular identifiers were used to barcode this TCRbeta library. TCRdb redid the calling of the PCR reads with MiXCR, one entry per CDR3 protein. The data hold approximately 510,000 distinct CDR3 sequences, with about 16% observed a single time. The source is a human donor who donated a stem cell graft to a child with acute lymphoblastic leukemia. The starting material was PBMCs from the stem cell graft donor, obtained from the stem cell graft. The genes are TRBV12-3 or TRBV12-4 and TRBJ2-6, with 7 bases fitting TRBD2. CDR3 amino acids: CASSRGSSGANVLTF. CDR3 nucleotides: TGTGCCAGCAGTCGCGGGAGCTCTGGGGCCAACGTCCTGACTTTC.